The 21 T cell receptor beta chains given below trace back to one sample, sequenced in a study of T cell repertoires in cytomegalovirus infection. TCRdb re-derived calls from the reads in MiXCR, one entry per CDR3 protein. In the table there are about 890,000 distinct CDR3 sequences, approximately 31% of which are singletons. No antigen is known for these receptors. Source: cultured CD8+ T cells from PBMCs, taken from culture after CMV antigen stimulation. The receptors derive from a human donor in good health (CMV status not recorded). Some clones in this sample may be carry-over from other donors' samples.

In regard to this clonotype: One end of the junction does not line up with germline, which may come from a read error. The chain carries TRBV7-9 and TRBJ2-3, with 11 bases aligning to TRBD2. CDR3 length equals 18 residues. Germline V gene sequence: CDR1 SEHNR, CDR2 FQNEAQ (reference sequence). As DNA, the CDR3 is TGTGCCAGCAGCCTGTACCCGACTAGCGGGGAGTTGGCAGATACGCTGTATTTT. It specifies CASSLYPTSGELADTLYF.

The V gene is TRBV19, the J gene TRBJ2-7; TRBD1 matches 9 bases. CDR1 LNHDA and CDR2 SQIVND come from the germline V gene (reference sequence). V trimming: 6 bases; J trimming: 5 bases; junction bases outside the gene matches: 8. The CDR3 has 14 amino acids. The CDR3 sequence: CASSWTGAINEQYF. CDR3 sequence (DNA): TGTGCCAGTAGCTGGACAGGGGCTATTAACGAGCAGTACTTC.

CDR3 sequence (DNA): TGTGCCAGCATCGGAGAGGGGACGGTGTACTTC. Amino acid sequence: CASIGEGTVYF. The chain recombines TRBV7-9 with TRBJ2-5; D tentatively reads TRBD1 or TRBD2 (5 bases each). Germline V gene lookup returns CDR1 SEHNR and CDR2 FQNEAQ (reference sequence). V lost 7 bases and J 13 bases, leaving 16 bases between the germline ends. The CDR3 is made up of 11 amino acids.

The CDR3 reads CASSQDGTGLREQYV. DNA for the CDR3: TGCGCCAGCAGCCAAGATGGGACAGGGTTACGGGAGCAGTACGTC. V usage is TRBV4-1 and J usage is TRBJ2-7; 9 positions match TRBD1. Germline values: CDR1 MGHRA, CDR2 YSYEKL. Trimming cost V 0 bases and J 7 bases; bases outside gene matches: 7. The CDR3 runs 15 residues.

Here the CDR3 DNA reads TGTGCCAGCAGTGAAGATAGCCTCTACGAGCAGTACGTC. It yields the protein CASSEDSLYEQYV. The genes are TRBV2 and TRBJ2-7; unclear D gene. The CDR3 totals 13 residues. V was pared by 1 base and J by 3 bases, with 7 bases between. Germline CDR1 is SNHLY and CDR2 is FYNNEI.

In its sample, this clonotype was seen many times. Mismatch with germline at one junction end may stem from a read error. The chain combines TRBV12-3 or TRBV12-4 with TRBJ2-1; possibly TRBD2 for D (6 bases). This CDR3 has 14 amino acids. Written as DNA, the CDR3 is TGTGCCAGCAGCTTAGGTGGACTATACAATGAGCAGTTCTTC. This codes for CASSLGGLYNEQFF.

This clonotype was seen more than once but under ten times. The chain recombines TRBV6-5 with TRBJ2-3; 8 bases fit TRBD2. Germline V gene lookup returns CDR1 MNHEY and CDR2 SVGAGI. CDR3 length: 18 amino acids. The junction had 14 bases not matched to a gene; V was cut back by 3 bases and J by 3 bases. DNA for the CDR3: TGTGCCAGCAGTTATCGGGGGGGGCCTGGCAAAGCAACAGATACGCAGTATTTT. This sequence encodes CASSYRGGPGKATDTQYF.

The chain employs TRBV6-2 or TRBV6-3 and TRBJ2-7, with D hard to call. The CDR3 length is 13 residues. The V end lost 5 bases, the J end lost 1 base, and 9 bases lay between the germline ends. CDR1 is MNHEY, CDR2 SVGEGT, per germline. CDR3 in amino acids: CASSAGLSYEQYV. The CDR3 nucleotides are TGTGCCAGCAGTGCTGGTCTTTCCTACGAGCAGTACGTC.

The chain carries TRBV14 and TRBJ2-1; tentatively, D is TRBD1 (6 bases). Germline V gives CDR1 SGHDN, CDR2 FVKESK. Trimming took off 4 bases at V and 8 bases at J, with 21 bases between the two ends. The CDR3 is made up of 16 amino acids. The chain's CDR3 is CASSLMAGVLQYEQFF. The CDR3 DNA reads TGTGCCAGCAGCCTGATGGCAGGGGTGTTACAATATGAGCAGTTCTTC.

V usage is TRBV10-3 and J usage is TRBJ2-7; 12 bases are a match to TRBD2. This CDR3 comprises 15 residues. The V gene's germline CDR1 is ENHRY and CDR2 SYGVKD. V lost 6 bases, J lost 3 bases, and 6 bases stayed unmatched. This CDR3 is CAISDGLAGFYEQYF. The CDR3 region has the DNA TGTGCCATCAGCGATGGACTAGCGGGATTCTACGAGCAGTACTTC.

The chain combines TRBV19 with TRBJ1-1; D remains ambiguous. V gave up 7 bases and J gave up 0 bases, with 18 bases separating them. CDR3 length: 16 amino acids. CDR1 LNHDA and CDR2 SQIVND come from the germline V gene (reference sequence). The CDR3 here is CASTPAGSFLNTEAFF. The CDR3, as DNA: TGTGCCAGTACGCCAGCCGGCTCATTTCTGAACACTGAAGCTTTCTTT.

This clonotype was picked up a small number of times. CDR3 loop: CASSVGLRLYYGYTF. The DNA of the CDR3 is TGTGCCAGCAGCGTCGGGTTGAGACTTTACTATGGCTACACCTTC. This chain uses TRBV13 with TRBJ1-2, with D uncertain. There are 15 residues in the CDR3. V dropped 5 bases and J dropped 3 bases, with 16 bases sitting between them. Looked up from germline, CDR1 is PRHDT and CDR2 is FYEKMQ (reference sequence).

This clonotype was found many times. V gene TRBV7-3 combines with J gene TRBJ2-2; TRBD2 is a possible D gene (5 bases). The CDR3 length is 16 residues. V dropped 1 base and J dropped 4 bases, with 13 bases sitting between them. Germline loops: CDR1 SGHTA, CDR2 FQGTGA. CDR3 region: CASSLNGGSFTGELFF. CDR3 bases: TGTGCCAGCAGCTTAAATGGCGGGTCCTTCACCGGGGAGCTGTTTTTT.

In nucleotides, the CDR3 is TGTGCCAGCAGCTTAAAAACCGGGACTAGCGGGGGGGCTGAGCAGTTCTTC. This translates into CASSLKTGTSGGAEQFF. This chain links TRBV7-9 with TRBJ2-1; 16 bases are a match to TRBD2. Trimming removed 2 bases from V and 9 bases from J; junction bases left unmatched: 7. Germline lookup yields CDR1 SEHNR and CDR2 FQNEAQ (reference sequence). The CDR3 loop spans 17 amino acids.

The chain links TRBV6-2 or TRBV6-3 to TRBJ1-5; D not resolved. CDR1 is MNHEY, CDR2 SVGEGT, per germline. The CDR3 covers 13 residues. V gave up 8 bases and J gave up 6 bases, with 14 bases separating them. The CDR3 here is CASLRSLAQPQHF. The CDR3 nucleotides are TGTGCCAGCCTCCGGTCGTTAGCTCAGCCCCAGCATTTT.

The V gene is TRBV29-1, the J gene TRBJ1-2, with D maybe TRBD1 (5 bases). With 1 base removed from V and 3 bases from J, the gap between germline ends came to 6 bases. Germline V lookup: CDR1 SQVTM, CDR2 ANQGSEA. The CDR3 runs 12 residues. The CDR3 DNA is TGCAGCGTTGAAGTCAGGGACTATGGCTACACCTTC. This codes for CSVEVRDYGYTF.

In this sample, this clonotype turned up a few times. The CDR3 region is CASSPHGTADQETQYF. The DNA of the CDR3 is TGTGCCAGCAGTCCGCATGGGACTGCGGACCAAGAGACCCAGTACTTC. The chain links TRBV12-3 or TRBV12-4 to TRBJ2-5, with D possibly TRBD2 on 6 matching bases. V was pared by 5 bases and J by 0 bases, with 16 bases between. The CDR3 has 16 residues.

The J gene is TRBJ1-2, the V gene TRBV6-5, with a weak D call TRBD1 (6 bases). CDR1 and CDR2 (germline): MNHEY, SVGAGI. The CDR3 length is 17 residues. Trimming left V 5 bases short and J 0 bases short, with 19 bases between. In DNA form, the CDR3 reads TGTGCCAGCAGTGAAGATCCGCAGGGGTTAGCTAACTATGGCTACACCTTC. This encodes CASSEDPQGLANYGYTF.

There are a few counts of this clonotype. The V call is TRBV11-2, the J call TRBJ1-1, with D maybe TRBD1 (5 bases). The CDR3 is 15 residues long. Deletions cut 4 bases from V and 1 base from J, with 13 bases between. CDR1 is SGHAT and CDR2 is FQNNGV in the germline V gene. The CDR3 DNA follows: TGTGCCAGCAGCTCCCTGGGGGATTGGAACACTGAAGCTTTCTTT. Amino acid sequence: CASSSLGDWNTEAFF.

This clonotype was seen repeatedly, ten times or more. The chain couples TRBV7-6 to TRBJ1-1; D is ambiguous. The CDR3 is 14 amino acids. Germline-derived CDR1 and CDR2 are SGHVS and FNYEAQ. V dropped 5 bases and J dropped 3 bases, with 13 bases sitting between them. CDR3 DNA: TGTGCCAGCAGCCCCTTCGCAAGTGACACTGAAGCTTTCTTT. It is translated as CASSPFASDTEAFF.

V usage is TRBV19 and J usage is TRBJ1-1; 9 bases are shared with TRBD1. V lost 5 bases and J lost 4; bases outside the gene matches: 5. The CDR3 spans 14 residues. From germline, CDR1 is LNHDA and CDR2 SQIVND (reference sequence). CDR3 nucleotides: TGTGCCAGTAGTCCCTACAGGGGGCCCACTGAAGCTTTCTTT. Translated: CASSPYRGPTEAFF.